This T cell receptor beta chain comes out of a study of long-term antiretroviral therapy in people with HIV. Findings of the study overall: All time points showed a repertoire dominated by clones expanded before ART.

The assay, immunoSEQ v3.0, was run at survey level. TCRdb's table, derived via immunoSEQ multiplex PCR, lists solely in-frame clones and lacks some. In the table there are under 50,000 clones, less than 90% of which are singletons. The CDR3 is made up of 13 amino acids. V lost 7 bases and J 1 base, leaving 10 bases between the germline ends. CDR1 and CDR2 from the germline V gene are MNHNY and SVGAGI (reference sequence). In regard to this clone: The target antigen is unknown.

The TCR comes from a woman aged 18-29 years with HIV. The J gene is TRBJ1-2, the V gene TRBV6-6; no firm D call. The sample was unsorted PBMCs, taken just before starting antiretroviral therapy. CDR3 sequence: CASTLDVNYGYTF. DNA for the CDR3: TGTGCCAGCACTCTGGACGTTAACTATGGCTACACCTTC.